This T cell receptor (beta chain) was observed in a study of regulatory and conventional T cells in RAG deficiency. Study-wide results and caveats: Omenn syndrome and CID/AS patients had roughly 100-fold fewer unique Treg TCR beta sequences, versus around 9.4-fold elsewhere. In Omenn syndrome, Treg and Tconv repertoires overlapped >80%.

This CDR3 comprises 13 residues. The ends were cut back, 4 bases at V and 4 bases at J, with 11 bases in the middle. Germline CDR1 KGHSH, CDR2 LQKENI. The sorted regulatory T cells were CD4+, CD25-high and CD127-low, with genomic DNA sequenced. About this clone itself: No antigen is known for it.

The protocol was immunoSEQ multiplex PCR, while the TCRdb copy is restricted to in-frame clones and leaves out a portion. Altogether 7,000 to 10,000 clones are present, roughly 92% being singletons, with the ten largest covering over 1.5%. A further study also used this sample, focusing on regulatory T cells. That paper states: Amplification used 52 TRBV primers and 13 TRBJ primers. In patients, unique TRB V-J pairs were restricted and V/J usage skewed, especially in Tregs.

This chain links TRBV18 with TRBJ2-7, with D perhaps matching TRBD1 (6 bases). The sequenced material came from CD127- CD25+ CD4+ Tregs sorted from blood. This TCR was sampled from a human donor in good health. The CDR3 loop reads CASSLWTEYEQYF. The CDR3 DNA is TGTGCCAGCTCACTATGGACAGAGTACGAGCAGTACTTC.